These 5 T cell receptor beta chains originate from one sample sequenced in a study of cytomegalovirus exposure and HLA in healthy donors. PCR primers comprised 60 Vbeta and 13 Jbeta primers. Profiling relied on immunoSEQ multiplex PCR, and the TCRdb table lists in-frame clones only, not all of them. The repertoire has about 160,000 clones, approximately 79% of them found once; the top ten carry under 1.5%. Sequenced sample: PBMCs. These receptors all come from a man in his 60s in good health and CMV-seronegative.

The chain's CDR3 is CASSQGARWTEAFF. In DNA form, the CDR3 reads TGTGCCAGCTCCCAGGGGGCGAGGTGGACTGAAGCTTTCTTT. This rearrangement joins TRBV18 to TRBJ1-1, with 8 bases that match TRBD1. CDR1 and CDR2 from the germline V gene are KGHSH and LQKENI. V lost 6 bases, J lost 5 bases, and 8 bases stayed unmatched. This CDR3 has 14 residues.

The chain links TRBV6-6 to TRBJ2-7; TRBD1 aligns across 7 bases. The V gene's germline CDR1 is MNHNY and CDR2 SVGAGI (reference sequence). V lost 6 bases and J lost 3; bases outside the gene matches: 5. CDR3 length: 13 amino acids. The CDR3 here is CASSSGTDYEQYF. CDR3 coding DNA: TGTGCCAGCAGCTCCGGGACAGACTACGAGCAGTACTTC.

This clone was detected only a few times. J is TRBJ2-1 and V is TRBV12-5, with no clear D. Trimming removed 4 bases from V and 7 bases from J, with 8 bases in between. The CDR3 length is 12 residues. CDR1 is LGHNT and CDR2 is FRNRAP in the germline V gene. CDR3 sequence reads: CASGSRWNEQFF. The CDR3 nucleotides read TGTGCTAGTGGTTCCCGGTGGAATGAGCAGTTCTTC.

The chain carries TRBV27 and TRBJ2-2; 11 positions agree with TRBD1. CDR1 is MNHEY and CDR2 is SMNVEV in the germline V gene (reference sequence). Germline trimming cut 6 bases from V and 5 bases from J; bases unmatched to any gene: 8. This CDR3 region has 16 residues. Here the CDR3 reads CASRGQGVRWTGELFF. The DNA for the CDR3 is TGTGCCAGCAGGGGACAGGGGGTAAGGTGGACCGGGGAGCTGTTTTTT.

CDR3 bases: TGTGCCAGCAGTTCCGCGCGGAGCTCTGGAAACACCATATATTTT. This translates into CASSSARSSGNTIYF. The V call is TRBV6-6, the J call TRBJ1-3; D is unclear. The germline V and J ends were trimmed by 4 bases and 0 bases, with 10 bases remaining between them. This CDR3 spans 15 amino acids. Germline V gives CDR1 MNHNY, CDR2 SVGAGI (reference sequence).